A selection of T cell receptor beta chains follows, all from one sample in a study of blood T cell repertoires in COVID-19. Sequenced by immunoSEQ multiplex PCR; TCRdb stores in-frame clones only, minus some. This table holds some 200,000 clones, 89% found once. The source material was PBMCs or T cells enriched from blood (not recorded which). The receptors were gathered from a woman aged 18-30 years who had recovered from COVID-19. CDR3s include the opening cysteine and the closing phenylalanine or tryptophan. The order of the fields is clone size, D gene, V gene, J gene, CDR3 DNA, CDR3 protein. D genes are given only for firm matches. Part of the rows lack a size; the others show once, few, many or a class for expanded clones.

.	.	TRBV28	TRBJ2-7	TGTGCCAGCACCACCTCGGGAGCGACCTACGAGCAGTACTTC	CASTTSGATYEQYF
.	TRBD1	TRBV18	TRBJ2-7	TGTGCCAGCTCACCACCAGGACAGGGTTACGAGCAGTACTTC	CASSPPGQGYEQYF
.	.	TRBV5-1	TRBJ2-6	TGCGCCAGCAGCTTGGGGGCTTCCGGGGCCAACGTCCTGACTTTC	CASSLGASGANVLTF
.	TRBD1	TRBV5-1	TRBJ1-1	TGCGCCAGCAGCATGAGAGGACAGGGGGTTATGAACACTGAAGCTTTCTTT	CASSMRGQGVMNTEAFF
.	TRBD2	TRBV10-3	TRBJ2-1	TGTGCCATCAGTGACCCTAGCGGGATGGCAATGGAGCAGTTCTTC	CAISDPSGMAMEQFF
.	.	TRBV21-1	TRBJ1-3	TGTGCCAGCAGCAAACGCCTCCAACTTCGCTCTGGAAACACCATATATTTT	CASSKRLQLRSGNTIYF
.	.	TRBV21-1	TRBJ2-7	TGTGCCAGCAGCAAAGAGGCGACTAGCGGGTATATTTACGAGCAGTACTTC	CASSKEATSGYIYEQYF
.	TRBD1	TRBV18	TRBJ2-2	TGTGCCAGCTCACCACTACAGGGGGCCGGGAACACCGGGGAGCTGTTTTTT	CASSPLQGAGNTGELFF
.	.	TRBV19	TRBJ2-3	TGTGCCAGTAGTACCCAAGACTTTCTCGGGACTCCAACCACAGATACGCAGTATTTT	CASSTQDFLGTPTTDTQYF
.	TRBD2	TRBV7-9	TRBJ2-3	TGTGCCAGCAGCTCGGGACTAGCGAGTACAGATACGCAGTATTTT	CASSSGLASTDTQYF
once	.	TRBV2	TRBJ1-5	TGTGCCAGCAGTTCCCCGGACGGGGTTTATAGCAATCAGCCCCAGCATTTT	CASSSPDGVYSNQPQHF
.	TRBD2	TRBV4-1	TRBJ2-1	TGCGCCAGCAGCCAAGATCGCTTCGGCCTAGCGGACTCCTACAATGAGCAGTTCTTC	CASSQDRFGLADSYNEQFF
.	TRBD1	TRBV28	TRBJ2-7	TGTGCCAGCAGTCGCGCCGGGACAGGGCTGGCCTACGAGCAGTACTTC	CASSRAGTGLAYEQYF
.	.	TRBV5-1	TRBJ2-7	TGCGCCAGCAGCTTGGGGGCTGGGACTCCCCGCTCCTACGAGCAGTACTTC	CASSLGAGTPRSYEQYF
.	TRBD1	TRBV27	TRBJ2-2	TGTGCCAGCAGCGAGGGACAGTGGGGCACCGGGGAGCTGTTTTTT	CASSEGQWGTGELFF
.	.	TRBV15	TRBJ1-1	TGTGCCACCAGCAGAGATGAAGGGGCCGCTGAAGCTTTCTTT	CATSRDEGAAEAFF
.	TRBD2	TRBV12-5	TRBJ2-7	TGTGCTAGATTCGAGGGACTAGCGGGGGCTCCCAACCCCGAGCAGTACTTC	CARFEGLAGAPNPEQYF
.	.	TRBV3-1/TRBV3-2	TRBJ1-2	TGTGCCAGCAGCCAGGACTTGGGAAACTATGGCTACACCTTC	CASSQDLGNYGYTF
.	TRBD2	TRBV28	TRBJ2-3	TGTGCCAGCAGTTTGCCGGGACTAGCGGGAGTAGATACGCAGTATTTT	CASSLPGLAGVDTQYF
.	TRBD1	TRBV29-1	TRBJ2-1	TGCAGCGCCTCCTCGATGCGGGACAGGCGGAATGAGCAGTTCTTC	CSASSMRDRRNEQFF
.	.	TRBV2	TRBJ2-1	TGTGCCAGCGCCGGTCTAGGAGACAATGAGCAGTTCTTC	CASAGLGDNEQFF
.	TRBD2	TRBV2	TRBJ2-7	TGTGCCAGCAGTGACCCTAGCGGGAGGGGCAGATGGAAAAACTACGAGCAGTACTTC	CASSDPSGRGRWKNYEQYF
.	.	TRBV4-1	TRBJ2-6	TGCGCCAGCAGCCAAGGGAATCGGGACTCTGGGGCCAACGTCCTGACTTTC	CASSQGNRDSGANVLTF
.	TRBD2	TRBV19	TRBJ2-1	TGTGCCAGTAGTATCGCAGCGGGAGGAGACAATGAGCAGTTCTTC	CASSIAAGGDNEQFF
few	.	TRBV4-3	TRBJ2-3	TGCGCCAGCAGCCAAGATCATTTCCGCACAGATACGCAGTATTTT	CASSQDHFRTDTQYF
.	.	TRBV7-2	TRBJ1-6	TGTGCCAGCAGCTTACCTGGGGGCCTTAATTCACCCCTCCACTTT	CASSLPGGLNSPLHF
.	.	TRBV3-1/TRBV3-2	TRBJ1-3	TGTGCCAGCAGCCAGACTACAGGGTTTGGAAACACCATATATTTT	CASSQTTGFGNTIYF
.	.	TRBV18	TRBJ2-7	TGTGCCAGCTCACCACTCGGTTCCTACGAGCAGTACTTC	CASSPLGSYEQYF
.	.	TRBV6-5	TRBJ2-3	TGTGCCAGCAGTTATCGGGAAACAGATACGCAGTATTTT	CASSYRETDTQYF
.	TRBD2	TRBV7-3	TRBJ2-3	TGTGCCAGCAGCACCGGACTAGCGGGAGTAGATACGCAGTATTTT	CASSTGLAGVDTQYF
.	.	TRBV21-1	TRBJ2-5	TGTGCCAGCAGCAAAAAGGGACAGCGGTACCAAGAGACCCAGTACTTC	CASSKKGQRYQETQYF
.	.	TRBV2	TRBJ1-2	TGTGCCAGCAATTCACAGGGTGGGAGCTACACCTTC	CASNSQGGSYTF
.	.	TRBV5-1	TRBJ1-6	TGCGCCAGCAGCTCGGGGGACCATAATTCACCCCTCCACTTT	CASSSGDHNSPLHF
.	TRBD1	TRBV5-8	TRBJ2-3	TGTGCCAGCAGCCTCCACAGGGGAGCAGATACGCAGTATTTT	CASSLHRGADTQYF
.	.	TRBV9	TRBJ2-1	TGTGCCAGCAGCGAGGGAGCGGTCCCGATTCAATCGGAGCAGTTCTTC	CASSEGAVPIQSEQFF
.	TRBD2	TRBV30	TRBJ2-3	TGTGCCTGGAGTGTAAGGAGAATAGCGGGGGGTAGCACAGATACGCAGTATTTT	CAWSVRRIAGGSTDTQYF
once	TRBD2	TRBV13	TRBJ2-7	TGTGCCAGCGGATATAGCGGGAACCTCTACGAGCAGTACTTC	CASGYSGNLYEQYF
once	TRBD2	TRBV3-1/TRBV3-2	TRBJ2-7	TGTGCCAGCAGCCTTGGGACTACCGCCTACGAGCAGTACTTC	CASSLGTTAYEQYF
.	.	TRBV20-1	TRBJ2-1	TGCAGTGCTAGCCAGATCAATGAGCAGTTCTTC	CSASQINEQFF
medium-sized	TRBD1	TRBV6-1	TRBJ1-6	TGTGCCAGCAGTGAGACGACAGGGACGAATTCACCCCTCCACTTT	CASSETTGTNSPLHF
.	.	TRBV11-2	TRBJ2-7	TGTGCCAGCAGCTTTTTACGGGAACACGAGCAGTACTTC	CASSFLREHEQYF
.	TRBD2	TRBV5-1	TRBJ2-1	TGCGCCAGCAGCTACACTAGCGGCTACTACAATGAGCAGTTCTTC	CASSYTSGYYNEQFF
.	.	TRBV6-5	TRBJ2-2	TGTGCCAGCAAAGACTACCTGAACACCGGGGAGCTGTTTTTT	CASKDYLNTGELFF
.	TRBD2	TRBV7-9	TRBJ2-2	TGTGCCAGCAGCCAGAAGACGGGACTAGCGAACACCGGGGAGCTGTTTTTT	CASSQKTGLANTGELFF